One and the same sample provided the 3 T cell receptor beta chains below, sequenced in a study of technical replicates of blood from a few donors. The data were produced by immunoSEQ multiplex PCR, yet TCRdb's version contains in-frame clones alone and is incomplete. The data contain about 83,000 clones, just over 90% of them singletons. What was sequenced was T cells isolated from PBMCs. These receptors were obtained from a human donor in good health.

The CDR3 protein is CASSMGTGWYEQYF. The CDR3 nucleotides are TGTGCCAGTAGTATGGGGACAGGGTGGTACGAGCAGTACTTC. This sequence joins TRBV19 and TRBJ2-7, with 9 bases that match TRBD1. J was trimmed by 4 bases and V by 3 bases; bases with no gene match: 4. CDR1 is LNHDA, CDR2 SQIVND, per germline (reference sequence). CDR3 length: 14 amino acids.

This rearrangement joins TRBV1 to TRBJ2-3; the table's D call of TRBD2 was not tested on the DNA. TRBV1 counts as a pseudogene. The CDR3 extends over 20 amino acids. CDR3 sequence: CTSSQVEPCGTSWLLDTQYF. The CDR3 nucleotides are TGCACCAGCAGCCAAGTTGAACCCTGTGGGACTAGCTGGTTGTTGGATACGCAGTATTTT.

This clone appeared once. The rearrangement joins TRBV28 to TRBJ2-1; a weak D match, TRBD2 (7 bases). The germline gives CDR1 MDHEN, CDR2 SYDVKM. There are 15 residues in the CDR3. The V gene lost 6 bases and the J gene lost 6 bases, with 18 bases spanning the gap. The CDR3 here is CASRFDGGGGNEQFF. As DNA, the CDR3 is TGTGCCAGCAGGTTCGATGGGGGAGGGGGCAATGAGCAGTTCTTC.